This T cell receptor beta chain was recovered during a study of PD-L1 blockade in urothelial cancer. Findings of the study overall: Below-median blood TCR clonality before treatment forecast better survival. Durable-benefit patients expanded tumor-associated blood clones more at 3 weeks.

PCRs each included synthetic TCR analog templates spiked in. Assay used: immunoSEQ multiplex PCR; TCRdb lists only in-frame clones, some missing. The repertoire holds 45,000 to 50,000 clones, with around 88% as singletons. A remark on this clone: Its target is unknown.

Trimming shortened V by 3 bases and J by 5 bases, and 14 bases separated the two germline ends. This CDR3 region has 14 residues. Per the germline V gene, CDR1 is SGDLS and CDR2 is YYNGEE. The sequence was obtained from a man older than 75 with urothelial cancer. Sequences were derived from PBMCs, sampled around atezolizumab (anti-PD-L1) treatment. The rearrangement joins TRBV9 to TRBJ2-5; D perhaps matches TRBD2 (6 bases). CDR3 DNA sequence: TGTGCCAGCAGCGGGAGGGACGTCAAGGAGACCCAGTACTTC. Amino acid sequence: CASSGRDVKETQYF.